Sequencing of this TCR beta chain was carried out in a study of T cell responses to AZD1222 COVID-19 vaccine. Produced via immunoSEQ multiplex PCR; TCRdb's table is partial and in-frame only. The sample has 90,000 to 120,000 clones; 75% to 95% are singletons. V lost 1 base to trimming and J lost 8 bases, with 14 bases between them. This CDR3 spans 15 amino acids. Germline V gene sequence: CDR1 SGHTA, CDR2 FQGNSA. The V call is TRBV7-2, the J call TRBJ1-4; tentative D call: TRBD1 (6 bases). The starting material was peripheral blood, obtained 28 days after the second AZD1222 dose. The TCR comes from an adult who received the AZD1222 COVID-19 vaccine. CDR3 sequence: CASSLGLQGREKLFF. In DNA form, the CDR3 reads TGTGCCAGCAGCTTAGGATTACAGGGACGGGAAAAACTGTTTTTT. Based on the CDR3 plus reference TRBV7-2 and TRBJ1-4, the full variable domain is GAGVSQSPSNKVTEKGKDVELRCDPISGHTALYWYRQSLGQGLEFLIYFQGNSAPDKSGLPSDRFSAERTGGSVSTLTIQRTQQEDSAVYLCASSLGLQGREKLFFGSGTQLSVL.